The following is a T cell receptor (beta chain) sequence with its context. This sample is part of a study of blood T cell repertoires in COVID-19. Across the study: Italy, Spain and the United States were the sources of the convalescent and acute COVID-19 samples. In each case, the material was cDNA or gDNA derived from T cells, B-cell-depleted T cells, or PBMCs.

Authors' data handling: For nucleated cells, counts were estimated from reference gene primer amplification. Only in-frame clones appear in the TCRdb table, and some are missing; sequencing was by immunoSEQ multiplex PCR. V and J calls and clone size come straight from that table; D and trimming were deduced from the DNA. This sample has approximately 50,000 clones, with about nine tenths found just once. J gave up 2 bases and V 0 bases, and 3 bases lay outside the gene matches. In germline, CDR1 is SGHRS, CDR2 YFSETQ. The CDR3 sequence is 15 residues long. The TCR comes from a man aged 50 to 60 with active COVID-19. This chain joins TRBV5-1 and TRBJ2-5, with 8 bases aligning to TRBD2. Sequences were obtained from peripheral blood. CDR3 in DNA: TGCGCCAGCAGCTTGGGTGGACTAGCTCAAGAGACCCAGTACTTC. It is translated as CASSLGGLAQETQYF.